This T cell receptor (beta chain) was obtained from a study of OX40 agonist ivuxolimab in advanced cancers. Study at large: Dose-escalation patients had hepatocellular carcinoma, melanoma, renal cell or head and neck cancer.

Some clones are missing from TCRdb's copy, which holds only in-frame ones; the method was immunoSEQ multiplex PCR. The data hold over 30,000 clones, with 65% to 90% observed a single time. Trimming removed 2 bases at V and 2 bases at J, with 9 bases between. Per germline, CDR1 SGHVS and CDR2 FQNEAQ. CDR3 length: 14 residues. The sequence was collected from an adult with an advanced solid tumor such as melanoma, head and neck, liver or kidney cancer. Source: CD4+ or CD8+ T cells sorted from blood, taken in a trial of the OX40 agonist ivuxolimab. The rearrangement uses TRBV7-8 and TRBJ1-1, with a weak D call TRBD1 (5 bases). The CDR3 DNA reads TGTGCCAGCAGCTTATTGGGGGTCAACACTGAAGCTTTCTTT. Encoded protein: CASSLLGVNTEAFF.